The rows below give T cell receptor beta chains drawn from one sample of a study of T-cell memory formation after mild COVID-19. TCRdb re-analysed the 5' RACE reads in MiXCR, keeping a single row per CDR3 protein. The sample has 550,000 to 600,000 distinct CDR3 sequences; 15% to 20% are singletons. Sequenced sample: PBMCs or a T cell subset sorted from them (not recorded which). The receptors derive from an adult woman who had mild COVID-19 (a few samples of this study predate the infection). Cell type and time point are not known. Both conserved end residues are part of each CDR3. The order of the fields is CDR3 DNA, CDR3 protein, J gene, V gene, clone size, D gene. The D gene is left open where the match is weak. Size is omitted from some rows. Given values are once, few, many or a class for expanded clones.

TGTGCCAGCAGCTTGTATCAGGGGACCATGAACACTGAAGCTTTCTTT | CASSLYQGTMNTEAFF | TRBJ1-1 | TRBV7-9 | few | NA
TGCAGTGCTAGTGGGAGGCGGGGGAGCTCCTACGAGCAGTACTTC | CSASGRRGSSYEQYF | TRBJ2-7 | TRBV20-1 | NA | TRBD2
TGTGCCAGCAGCGTAGTTGAGGTGGGGCCCCAGCATTTT | CASSVVEVGPQHF | TRBJ1-5 | TRBV9 | few | NA
TGTGCCAGCAGTGCCTTCTCTGGAAACACCATATATTTT | CASSAFSGNTIYF | TRBJ1-3 | TRBV12-3/TRBV12-4 | few | NA
TGCGCCAGCAGCTTGGCCAAAAATGAGCAGTTCTTC | CASSLAKNEQFF | TRBJ2-1 | TRBV5-1 | NA | NA
TGTGCCAGCAGCCCGGCTACGAGGCAGGAAAAACTGTTTTTT | CASSPATRQEKLFF | TRBJ1-4 | TRBV4-2 | NA | NA
TGTGCCAGCATCGGAGACACTGAAGCTTTCTTT | CASIGDTEAFF | TRBJ1-1 | TRBV12-3/TRBV12-4 | many | NA
TGTGCCAGCAGTTCCCTGACAGTCGCAGGCTATGGCTACACCTTC | CASSSLTVAGYGYTF | TRBJ1-2 | TRBV27 | few | NA
TGCGCCAGCACCCTCGCGCGACAGGGGGCATCCTACGAGCAGTACTTC | CASTLARQGASYEQYF | TRBJ2-7 | TRBV5-1 | few | TRBD1
TGTGCCAGCAGTGATGGCTCCTCGGGGGCCAACGTCCTGACTTTC | CASSDGSSGANVLTF | TRBJ2-6 | TRBV6-1 | NA | NA
TGTGCCTCTCCCCGACCGACGGAAGCTTTCTTT | CASPRPTEAFF | TRBJ1-1 | TRBV30 | NA | NA
TGTGCCAGCTCGGGCAGGGGAGACAATCAGCCCCAGCATTTT | CASSGRGDNQPQHF | TRBJ1-5 | TRBV18 | NA | NA
TGTGCCACCAGCAGAGAAGGGGAGGATGAGCAGTTCTTC | CATSREGEDEQFF | TRBJ2-1 | TRBV15 | few | NA
TGTGCCAGCAGTTCGCCCCCGGCAGGGGGTATGGGAGATGAGCAGTTCTTC | CASSSPPAGGMGDEQFF | TRBJ2-1 | TRBV12-3/TRBV12-4 | NA | TRBD1
TGCGCCAGCAGCTTAAACCGGGACATTCACCGCGGGGAGCTGTTTTTT | CASSLNRDIHRGELFF | TRBJ2-2 | TRBV5-1 | NA | NA
TGTGCCAGCAGGTCAACCGCGGGGACAGGGTTCGGTGGCGAAGAGACCCAGTACTTC | CASRSTAGTGFGGEETQYF | TRBJ2-5 | TRBV7-2 | NA | TRBD1
TGTGCCAGCAGCGCTCCGGGACTAGCGGGGGGTGAGACCCAGTACTTC | CASSAPGLAGGETQYF | TRBJ2-5 | TRBV11-2 | NA | TRBD2